This record covers a single T cell receptor (beta chain). Antigen specificity is unknown. This CDR3 is 12 amino acids long. In germline, CDR1 is SQVTM, CDR2 ANQGSEA. Trimming removed 5 bases at V and 4 bases at J, with 11 bases between. The protocol was immunoSEQ multiplex PCR, while the TCRdb copy is restricted to in-frame clones and leaves out a portion. The table lists about 180,000 clones, 80% to 95% of them singletons. It was second doses at about 4 or about 12 weeks that were pooled. This record comes from a study of T cell responses to AZD1222 COVID-19 vaccine. Whole-study findings and limits: Nearly half of unique spike-specific TCRs reportedly avoided B.1.351 and B.1.1.7 mutated regions. The donor cohort was predominantly white British with a female majority, and clonal diversity may have been underestimated.

The sequence was collected from an adult who received the AZD1222 COVID-19 vaccine. The gene calls are TRBV29-1 and TRBJ1-1; D perhaps matches TRBD1 (6 bases). The starting material was peripheral blood, obtained 28 days after the second AZD1222 dose. The DNA for the CDR3 is TGCAGCGTTCGCAGGGGAGGCACTGAAGCTTTCTTT. This encodes CSVRRGGTEAFF.